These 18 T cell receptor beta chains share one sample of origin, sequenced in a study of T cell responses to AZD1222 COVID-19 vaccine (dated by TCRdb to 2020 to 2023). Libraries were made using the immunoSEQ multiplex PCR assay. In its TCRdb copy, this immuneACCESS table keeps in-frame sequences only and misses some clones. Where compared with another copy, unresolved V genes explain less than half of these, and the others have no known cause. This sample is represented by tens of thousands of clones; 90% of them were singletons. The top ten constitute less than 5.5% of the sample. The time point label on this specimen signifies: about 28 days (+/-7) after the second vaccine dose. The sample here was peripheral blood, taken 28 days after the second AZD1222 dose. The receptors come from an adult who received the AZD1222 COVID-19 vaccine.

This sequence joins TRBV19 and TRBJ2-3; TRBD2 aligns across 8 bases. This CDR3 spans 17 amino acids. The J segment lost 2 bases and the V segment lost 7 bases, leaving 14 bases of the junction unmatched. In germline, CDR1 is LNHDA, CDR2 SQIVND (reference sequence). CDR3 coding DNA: TGTGCCAGTATCGGGCCCTTGGGCGGGGGGTACACAGATACGCAGTATTTT. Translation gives CASIGPLGGGYTDTQYF.

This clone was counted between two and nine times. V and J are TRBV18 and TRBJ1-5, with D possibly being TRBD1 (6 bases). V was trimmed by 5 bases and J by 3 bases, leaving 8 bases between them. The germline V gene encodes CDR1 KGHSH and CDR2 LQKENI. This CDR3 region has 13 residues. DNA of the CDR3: TGTGCCAGCTCAAGGGACACCAATCAGCCCCAGCATTTT. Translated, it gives CASSRDTNQPQHF.

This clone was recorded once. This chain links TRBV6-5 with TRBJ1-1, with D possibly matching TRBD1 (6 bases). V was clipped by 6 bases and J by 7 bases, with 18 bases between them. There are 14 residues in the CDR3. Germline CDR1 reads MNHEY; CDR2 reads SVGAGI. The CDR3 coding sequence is TGTGCCAGCAGATTATACCGGGAGGACAGTGAAGCTTTCTTT. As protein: CASRLYREDSEAFF.

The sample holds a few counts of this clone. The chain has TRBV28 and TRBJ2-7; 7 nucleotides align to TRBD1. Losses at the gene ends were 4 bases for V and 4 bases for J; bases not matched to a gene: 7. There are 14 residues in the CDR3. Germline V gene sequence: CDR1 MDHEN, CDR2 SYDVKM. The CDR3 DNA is TGTGCCAGCAGTTGGACAGGTGGGGATTACGAGCAGTACTTC. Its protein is CASSWTGGDYEQYF.

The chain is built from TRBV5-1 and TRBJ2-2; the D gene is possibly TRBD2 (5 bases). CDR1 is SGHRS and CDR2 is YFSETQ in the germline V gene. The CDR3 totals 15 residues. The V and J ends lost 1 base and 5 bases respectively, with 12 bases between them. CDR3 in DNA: TGCGCCAGCAGCTTGCTGCGGGTCGGGACCGGGGAGCTGTTTTTT. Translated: CASSLLRVGTGELFF.

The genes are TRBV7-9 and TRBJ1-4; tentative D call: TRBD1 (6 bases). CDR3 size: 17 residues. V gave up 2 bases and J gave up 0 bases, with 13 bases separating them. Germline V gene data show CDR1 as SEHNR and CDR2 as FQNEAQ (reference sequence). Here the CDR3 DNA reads TGTGCCAGCAGCTTAAAGGGAGGGGGAGCAACTAATGAAAAACTGTTTTTT. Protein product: CASSLKGGGATNEKLFF.

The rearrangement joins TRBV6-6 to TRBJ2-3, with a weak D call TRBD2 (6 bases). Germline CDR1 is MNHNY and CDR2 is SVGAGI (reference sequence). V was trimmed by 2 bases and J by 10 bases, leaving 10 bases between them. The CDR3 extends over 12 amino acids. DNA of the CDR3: TGTGCCAGCAGTTACGACGGGGGAGCGCAGTATTTT. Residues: CASSYDGGAQYF.

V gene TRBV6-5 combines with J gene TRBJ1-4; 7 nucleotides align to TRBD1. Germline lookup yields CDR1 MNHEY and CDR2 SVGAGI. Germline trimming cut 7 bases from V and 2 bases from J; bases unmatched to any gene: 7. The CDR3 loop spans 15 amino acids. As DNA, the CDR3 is TGTGCCAGCACTACAGGGGTTCGGACTAATGAAAAACTGTTTTTT. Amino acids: CASTTGVRTNEKLFF.

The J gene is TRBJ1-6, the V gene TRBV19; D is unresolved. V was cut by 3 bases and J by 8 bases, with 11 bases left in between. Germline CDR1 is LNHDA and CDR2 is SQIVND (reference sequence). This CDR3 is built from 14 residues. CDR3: CASSILNADSPLHF. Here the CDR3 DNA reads TGTGCCAGTAGTATCCTCAATGCCGATTCACCCCTCCACTTT.

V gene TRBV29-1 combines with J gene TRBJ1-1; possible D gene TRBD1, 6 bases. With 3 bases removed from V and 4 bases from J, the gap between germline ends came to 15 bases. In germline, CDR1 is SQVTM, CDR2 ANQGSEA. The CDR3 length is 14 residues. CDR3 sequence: CSVELWGARTEAFF. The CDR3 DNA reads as TGCAGCGTTGAGCTCTGGGGGGCGCGCACTGAAGCTTTCTTT.

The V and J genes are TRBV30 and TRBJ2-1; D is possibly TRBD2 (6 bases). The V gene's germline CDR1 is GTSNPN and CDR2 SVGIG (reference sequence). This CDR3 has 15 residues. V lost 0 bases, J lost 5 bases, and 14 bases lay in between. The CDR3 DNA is TGTGCCTGGAGTGTCAGGCTAGCGATCGACAATGAGCAGTTCTTC. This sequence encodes CAWSVRLAIDNEQFF.

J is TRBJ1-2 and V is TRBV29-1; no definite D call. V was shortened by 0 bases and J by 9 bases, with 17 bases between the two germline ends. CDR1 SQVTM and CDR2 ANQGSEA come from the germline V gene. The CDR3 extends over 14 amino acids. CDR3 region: CSVEDNSMGTRYTF. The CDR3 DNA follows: TGCAGCGTTGAAGATAACAGCATGGGAACCCGCTACACCTTC.

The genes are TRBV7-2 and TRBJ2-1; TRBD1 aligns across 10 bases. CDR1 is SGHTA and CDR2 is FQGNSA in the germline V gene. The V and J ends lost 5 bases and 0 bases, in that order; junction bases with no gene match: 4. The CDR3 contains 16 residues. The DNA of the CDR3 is TGTGCCAGCAGCCCAAGGACAGGGGGCTCCTACAATGAGCAGTTCTTC. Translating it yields CASSPRTGGSYNEQFF.

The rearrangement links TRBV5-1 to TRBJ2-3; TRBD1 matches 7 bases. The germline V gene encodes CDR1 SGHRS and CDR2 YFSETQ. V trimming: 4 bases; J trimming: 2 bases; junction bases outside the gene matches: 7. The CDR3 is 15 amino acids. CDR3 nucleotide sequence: TGCGCCAGCAGCCTTTACAGGGGTTTCACAGATACGCAGTATTTT. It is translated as CASSLYRGFTDTQYF. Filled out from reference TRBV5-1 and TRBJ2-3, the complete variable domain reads KAGVTQTPRYLIKTRGQQVTLSCSPISGHRSVSWYQQTPGQGLQFLFEYFSETQRNKGNFPGRFSGRQFSNSRSEMNVSTLELGDSALYLCASSLYRGFTDTQYFGPGTRLTVL.

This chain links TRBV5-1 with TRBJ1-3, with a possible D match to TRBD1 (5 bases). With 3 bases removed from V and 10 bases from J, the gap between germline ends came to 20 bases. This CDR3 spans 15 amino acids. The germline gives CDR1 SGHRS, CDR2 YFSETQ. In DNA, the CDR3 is TGCGCCAGCAGCTCGACGACCCCGGGGCGAGATACCATATATTTT. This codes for CASSSTTPGRDTIYF. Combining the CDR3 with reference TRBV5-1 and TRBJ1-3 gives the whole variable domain KAGVTQTPRYLIKTRGQQVTLSCSPISGHRSVSWYQQTPGQGLQFLFEYFSETQRNKGNFPGRFSGRQFSNSRSEMNVSTLELGDSALYLCASSSTTPGRDTIYFGEGSWLTVV.

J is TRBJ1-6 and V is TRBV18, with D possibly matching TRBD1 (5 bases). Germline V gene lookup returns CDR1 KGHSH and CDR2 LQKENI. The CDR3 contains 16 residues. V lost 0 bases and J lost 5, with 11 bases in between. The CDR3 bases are TGTGCCAGCTCACCACCGACTGGGACCCATAATTCACCCCTCCACTTT. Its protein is CASSPPTGTHNSPLHF.

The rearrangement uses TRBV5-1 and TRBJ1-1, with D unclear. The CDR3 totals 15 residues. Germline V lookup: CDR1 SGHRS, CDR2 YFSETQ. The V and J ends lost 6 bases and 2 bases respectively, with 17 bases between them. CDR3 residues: CASTITATLNTEAFF. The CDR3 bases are TGCGCCAGCACCATTACCGCGACCTTAAACACTGAAGCTTTCTTT.

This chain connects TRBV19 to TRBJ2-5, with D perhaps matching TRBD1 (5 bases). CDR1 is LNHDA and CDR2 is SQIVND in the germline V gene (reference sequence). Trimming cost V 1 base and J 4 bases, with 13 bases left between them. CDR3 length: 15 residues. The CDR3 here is CASSIGAGKGETQYF. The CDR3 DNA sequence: TGTGCCAGTAGTATAGGGGCAGGGAAGGGAGAGACCCAGTACTTC.